This T cell receptor (beta chain) is from a study of T cell clonotyping in hematopoietic cell transplantation. Study as a whole: Recipient samples before transplant were obtained post-cytoreduction.

Time point of the sample: recipient sample about 28 days before transplant, after cytoreduction. Assay used: immunoSEQ multiplex PCR; TCRdb lists only in-frame clones, some missing. Found here are 25,000 to 35,000 clones, around 70% of them singletons; the top ten hold about 6.5%. Study-wide findings and caveats: Graft donor and pretransplant recipient Inverse Simpson Index values predicted broader posttransplant TCR diversity.

In the case of this clone: Its antigen is currently unknown.

The germline gives CDR1 GTSNPN, CDR2 SVGIG (reference sequence). V lost 4 bases and J lost 4, with 14 bases in between. The CDR3 is made up of 13 amino acids. Here the sequenced sample was peripheral blood mononuclear cells, taken before stem cell transplant. The rearrangement uses TRBV30 and TRBJ2-7; maybe TRBD1 (5 bases). The clonotype originates from a man aged 45 to 65 with myelodysplastic syndrome. Some clones in this sample may be carry-over from other donors' samples. The CDR3 DNA is TGTGCCTGGAAAAATCAGGGTGGGTACGAGCAGTACTTC. Translating it yields CAWKNQGGYEQYF.